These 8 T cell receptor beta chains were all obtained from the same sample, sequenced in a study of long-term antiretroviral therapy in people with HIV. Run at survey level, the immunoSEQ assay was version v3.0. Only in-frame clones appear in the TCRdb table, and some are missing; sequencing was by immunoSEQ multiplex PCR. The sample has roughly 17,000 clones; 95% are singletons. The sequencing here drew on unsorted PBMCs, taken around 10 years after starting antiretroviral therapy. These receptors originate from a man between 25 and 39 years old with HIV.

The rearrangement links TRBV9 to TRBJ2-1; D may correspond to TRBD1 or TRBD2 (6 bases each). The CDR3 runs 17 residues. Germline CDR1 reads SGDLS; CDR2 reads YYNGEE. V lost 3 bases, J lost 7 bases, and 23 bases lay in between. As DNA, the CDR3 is TGTGCCAGCAGCGCCAACCTCGGGGGCCTCCCCCGTAATGAGCAGTTCTTC. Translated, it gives CASSANLGGLPRNEQFF.

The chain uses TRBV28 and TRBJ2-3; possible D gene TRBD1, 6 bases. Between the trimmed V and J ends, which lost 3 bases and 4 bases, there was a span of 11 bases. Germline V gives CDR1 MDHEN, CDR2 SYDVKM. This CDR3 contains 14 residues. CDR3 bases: TGTGCCAGCAGTTTGCCAGGGGCGGCAGATACGCAGTATTTT. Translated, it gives CASSLPGAADTQYF.

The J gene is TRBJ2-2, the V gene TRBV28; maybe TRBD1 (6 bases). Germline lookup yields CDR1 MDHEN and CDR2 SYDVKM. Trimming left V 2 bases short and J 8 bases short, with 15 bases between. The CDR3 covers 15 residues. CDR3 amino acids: CASSLGYRDSGELFF. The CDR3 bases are TGTGCCAGCAGTTTAGGGTACAGGGATTCGGGGGAGCTGTTTTTT.

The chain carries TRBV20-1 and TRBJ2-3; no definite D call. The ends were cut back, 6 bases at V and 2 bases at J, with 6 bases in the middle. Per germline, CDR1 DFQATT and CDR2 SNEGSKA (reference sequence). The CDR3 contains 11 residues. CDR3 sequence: CSATSTDTQYF. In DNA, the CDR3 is TGCAGTGCGACTTCCACAGATACGCAGTATTTT.

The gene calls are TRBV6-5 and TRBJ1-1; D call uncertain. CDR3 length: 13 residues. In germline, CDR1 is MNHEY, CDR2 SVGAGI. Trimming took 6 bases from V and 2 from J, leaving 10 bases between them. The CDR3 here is CASRVGANTEAFF. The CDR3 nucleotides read TGTGCCAGCAGGGTGGGCGCCAACACTGAAGCTTTCTTT.

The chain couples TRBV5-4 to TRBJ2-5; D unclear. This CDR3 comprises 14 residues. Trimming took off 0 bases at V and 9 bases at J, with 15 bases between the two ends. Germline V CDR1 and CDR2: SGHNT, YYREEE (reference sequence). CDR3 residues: CASSLAEFGPPQYF. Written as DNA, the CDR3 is TGTGCCAGCAGCTTGGCCGAATTCGGGCCCCCCCAGTACTTC.

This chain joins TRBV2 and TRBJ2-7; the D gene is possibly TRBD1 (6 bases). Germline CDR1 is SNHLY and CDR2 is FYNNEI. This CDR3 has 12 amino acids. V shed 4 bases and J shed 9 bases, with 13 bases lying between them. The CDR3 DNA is TGTGCCAGCAGTGTGATGGGGGCAGGGCAGTACTTC. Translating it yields CASSVMGAGQYF.

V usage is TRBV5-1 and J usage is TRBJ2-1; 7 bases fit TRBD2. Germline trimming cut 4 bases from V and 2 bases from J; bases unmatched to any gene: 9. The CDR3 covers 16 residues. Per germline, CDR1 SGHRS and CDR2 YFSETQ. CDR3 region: CASSGGVGGPYNEQFF. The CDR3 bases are TGCGCCAGCAGCGGGGGGGTGGGAGGGCCCTACAATGAGCAGTTCTTC.